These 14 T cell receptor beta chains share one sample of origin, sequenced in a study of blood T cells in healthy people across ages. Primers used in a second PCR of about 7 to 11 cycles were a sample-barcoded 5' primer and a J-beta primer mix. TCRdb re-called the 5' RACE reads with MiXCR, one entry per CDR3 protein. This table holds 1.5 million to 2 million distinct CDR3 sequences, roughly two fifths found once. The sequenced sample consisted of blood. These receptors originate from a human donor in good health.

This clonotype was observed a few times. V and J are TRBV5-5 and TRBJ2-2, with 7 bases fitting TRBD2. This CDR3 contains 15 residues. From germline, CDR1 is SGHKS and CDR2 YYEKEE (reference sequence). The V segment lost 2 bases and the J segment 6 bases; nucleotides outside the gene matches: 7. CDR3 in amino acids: CASSFMGGAAGELFF. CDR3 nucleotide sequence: TGTGCCAGCAGCTTCATGGGAGGGGCAGCCGGGGAGCTGTTTTTT.

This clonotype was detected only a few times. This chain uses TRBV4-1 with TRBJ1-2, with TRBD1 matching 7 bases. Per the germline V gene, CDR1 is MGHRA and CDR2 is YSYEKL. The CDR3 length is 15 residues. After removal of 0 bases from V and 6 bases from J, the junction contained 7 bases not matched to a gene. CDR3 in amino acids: CASSQDQGGGNGYTF. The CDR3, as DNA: TGCGCCAGCAGCCAAGATCAAGGAGGGGGCAATGGCTACACCTTC.

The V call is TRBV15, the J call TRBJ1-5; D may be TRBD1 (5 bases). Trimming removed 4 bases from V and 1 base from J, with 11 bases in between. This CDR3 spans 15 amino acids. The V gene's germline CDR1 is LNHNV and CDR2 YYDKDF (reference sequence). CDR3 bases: TGTGCCACCAGCATGGGGCTAGGGAGCAATCAGCCCCAGCATTTT. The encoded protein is CATSMGLGSNQPQHF.

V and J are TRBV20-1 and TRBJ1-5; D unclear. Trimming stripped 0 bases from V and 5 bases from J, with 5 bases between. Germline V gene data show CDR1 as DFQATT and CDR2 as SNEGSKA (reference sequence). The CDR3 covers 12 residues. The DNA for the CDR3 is TGCAGTGCTAGAGACCTTGATCAGCCCCAGCATTTT. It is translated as CSARDLDQPQHF.

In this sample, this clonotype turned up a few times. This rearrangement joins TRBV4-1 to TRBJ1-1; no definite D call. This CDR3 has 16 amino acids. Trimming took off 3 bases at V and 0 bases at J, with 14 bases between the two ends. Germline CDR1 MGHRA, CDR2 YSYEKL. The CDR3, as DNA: TGCGCCAGCAGCCAGGGGTCGTTGTTAATGAACACTGAAGCTTTCTTT. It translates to CASSQGSLLMNTEAFF.

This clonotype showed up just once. The CDR3 coding sequence is TGCAGTGCTAGCGAGGAGGCCGAGCAGTACTTC. The encoded protein is CSASEEAEQYF. The chain carries TRBV20-1 and TRBJ2-7; a weak D match, TRBD2 (5 bases). Per germline, CDR1 DFQATT and CDR2 SNEGSKA (reference sequence). Trimming removed 3 bases from V and 6 bases from J, with 9 bases in between. The CDR3 sequence is 11 residues long.

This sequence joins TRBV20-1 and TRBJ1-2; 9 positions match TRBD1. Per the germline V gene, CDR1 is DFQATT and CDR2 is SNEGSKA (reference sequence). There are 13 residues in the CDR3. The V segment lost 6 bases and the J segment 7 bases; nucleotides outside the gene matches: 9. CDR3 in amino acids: CSAIPGQGRGYTF. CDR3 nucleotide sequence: TGCAGTGCCATACCGGGACAGGGTCGTGGCTACACCTTC.

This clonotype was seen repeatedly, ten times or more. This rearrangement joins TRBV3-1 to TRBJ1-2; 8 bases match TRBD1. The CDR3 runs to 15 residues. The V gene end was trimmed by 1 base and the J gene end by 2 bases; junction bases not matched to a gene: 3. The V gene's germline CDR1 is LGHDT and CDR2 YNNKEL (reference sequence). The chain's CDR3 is CASSQGTGSNYGYTF. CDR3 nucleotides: TGTGCCAGCAGCCAAGGGACAGGGTCCAACTATGGCTACACCTTC.

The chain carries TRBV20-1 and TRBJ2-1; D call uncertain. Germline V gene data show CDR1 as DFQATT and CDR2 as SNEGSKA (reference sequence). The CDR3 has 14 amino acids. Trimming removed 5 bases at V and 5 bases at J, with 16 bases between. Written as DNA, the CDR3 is TGCAGTGCTCTAAGTAGCCCATCTAACAATGAGCAGTTCTTC. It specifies CSALSSPSNNEQFF.

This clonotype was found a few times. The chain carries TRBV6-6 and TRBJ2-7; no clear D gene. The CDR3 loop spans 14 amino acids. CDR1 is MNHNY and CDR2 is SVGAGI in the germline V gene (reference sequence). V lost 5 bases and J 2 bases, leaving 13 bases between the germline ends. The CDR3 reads CASSETGLTYEQYF. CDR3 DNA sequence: TGTGCCAGCAGTGAGACCGGGCTGACCTACGAGCAGTACTTC.

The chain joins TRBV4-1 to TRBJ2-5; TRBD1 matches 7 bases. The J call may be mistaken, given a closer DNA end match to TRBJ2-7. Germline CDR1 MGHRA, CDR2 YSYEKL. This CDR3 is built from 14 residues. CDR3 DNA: TGCGCCAGCAGTTTGACAGGGACAAAAAACGAGCAGTACTTC. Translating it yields CASSLTGTKNEQYF.

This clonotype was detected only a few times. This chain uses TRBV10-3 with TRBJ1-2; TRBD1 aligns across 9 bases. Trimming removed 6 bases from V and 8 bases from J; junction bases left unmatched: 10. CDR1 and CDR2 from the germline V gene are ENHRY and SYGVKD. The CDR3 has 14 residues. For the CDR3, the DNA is TGTGCCATCAGCCCCGGGACAGGGCTGATCGGCTACACCTTC. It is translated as CAISPGTGLIGYTF.

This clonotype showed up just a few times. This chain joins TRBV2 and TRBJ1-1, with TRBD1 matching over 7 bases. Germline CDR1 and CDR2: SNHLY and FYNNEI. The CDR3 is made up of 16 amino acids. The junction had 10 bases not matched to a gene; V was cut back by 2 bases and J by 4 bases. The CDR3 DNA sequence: TGTGCCAGCAGTGAACCCGGACAGGTTGGGATCACTGAAGCTTTCTTT. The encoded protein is CASSEPGQVGITEAFF.

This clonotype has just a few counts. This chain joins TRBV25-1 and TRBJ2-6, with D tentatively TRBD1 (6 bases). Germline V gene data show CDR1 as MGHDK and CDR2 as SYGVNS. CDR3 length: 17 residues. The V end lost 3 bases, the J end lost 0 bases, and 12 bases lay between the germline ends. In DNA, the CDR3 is TGTGCCAGCAGTGAGCGGACAGCCAGCTCTGGGGCCAACGTCCTGACTTTC. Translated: CASSERTASSGANVLTF.